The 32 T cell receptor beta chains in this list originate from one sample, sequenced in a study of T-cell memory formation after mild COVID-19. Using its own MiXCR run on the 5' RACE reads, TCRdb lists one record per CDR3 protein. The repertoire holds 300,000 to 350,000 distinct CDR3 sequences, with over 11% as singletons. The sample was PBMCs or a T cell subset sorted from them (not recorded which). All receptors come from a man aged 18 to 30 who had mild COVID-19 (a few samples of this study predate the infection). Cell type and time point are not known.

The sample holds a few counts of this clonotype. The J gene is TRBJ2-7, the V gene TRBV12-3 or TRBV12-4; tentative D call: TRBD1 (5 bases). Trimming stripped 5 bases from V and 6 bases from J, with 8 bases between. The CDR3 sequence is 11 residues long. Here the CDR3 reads CASSQGSEQYV. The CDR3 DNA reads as TGTGCCAGCAGTCAGGGTAGCGAGCAGTACGTC.

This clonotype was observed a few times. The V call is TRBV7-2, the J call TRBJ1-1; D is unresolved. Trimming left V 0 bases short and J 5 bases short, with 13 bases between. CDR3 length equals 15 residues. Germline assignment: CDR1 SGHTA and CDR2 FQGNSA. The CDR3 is CASSLAALSETEAFF. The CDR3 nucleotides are TGTGCCAGCAGCTTAGCGGCCTTAAGTGAAACTGAAGCTTTCTTT.

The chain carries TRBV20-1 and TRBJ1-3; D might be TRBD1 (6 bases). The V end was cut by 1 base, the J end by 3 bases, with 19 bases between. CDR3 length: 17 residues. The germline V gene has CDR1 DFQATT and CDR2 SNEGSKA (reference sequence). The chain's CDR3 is CSARVDGRGIFGNTIYF. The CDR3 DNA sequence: TGCAGTGCTAGAGTGGATGGCAGGGGAATCTTTGGAAACACCATATATTTT.

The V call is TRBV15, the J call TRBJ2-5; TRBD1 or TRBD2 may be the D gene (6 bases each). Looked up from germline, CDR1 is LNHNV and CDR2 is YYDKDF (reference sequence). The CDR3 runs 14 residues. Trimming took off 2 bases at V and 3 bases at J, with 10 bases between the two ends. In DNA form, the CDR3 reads TGTGCCACCAGCAGAATGGGGGGCAAAGAGACCCAGTACTTC. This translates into CATSRMGGKETQYF.

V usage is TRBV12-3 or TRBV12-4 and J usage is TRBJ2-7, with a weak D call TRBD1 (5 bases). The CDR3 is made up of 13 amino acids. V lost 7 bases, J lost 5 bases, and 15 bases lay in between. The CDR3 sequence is CASTQGPGDEQYF. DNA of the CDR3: TGTGCCAGCACCCAGGGCCCGGGTGACGAGCAGTACTTC.

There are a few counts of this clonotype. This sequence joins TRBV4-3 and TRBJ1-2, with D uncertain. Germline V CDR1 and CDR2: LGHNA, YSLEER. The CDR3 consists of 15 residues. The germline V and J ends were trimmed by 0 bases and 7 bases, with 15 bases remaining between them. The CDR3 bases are TGCGCCAGCAGCCAAGATCTGATCACGGTGTTTGGCTACACCTTC. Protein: CASSQDLITVFGYTF.

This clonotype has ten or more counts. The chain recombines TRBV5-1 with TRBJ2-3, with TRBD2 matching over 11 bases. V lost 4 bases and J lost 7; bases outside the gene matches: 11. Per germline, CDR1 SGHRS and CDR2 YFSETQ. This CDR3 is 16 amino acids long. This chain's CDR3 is CASSPGQLAGVNTQYF. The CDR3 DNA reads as TGCGCCAGCAGCCCGGGACAACTAGCGGGGGTCAATACGCAGTATTTT.

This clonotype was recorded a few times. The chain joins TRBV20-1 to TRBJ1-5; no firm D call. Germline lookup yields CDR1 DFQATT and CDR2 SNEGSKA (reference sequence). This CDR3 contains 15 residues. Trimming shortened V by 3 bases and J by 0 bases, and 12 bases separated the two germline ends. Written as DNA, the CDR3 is TGCAGTGCTAGGAACTTACGGGATAGCAATCAGCCCCAGCATTTT. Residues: CSARNLRDSNQPQHF.

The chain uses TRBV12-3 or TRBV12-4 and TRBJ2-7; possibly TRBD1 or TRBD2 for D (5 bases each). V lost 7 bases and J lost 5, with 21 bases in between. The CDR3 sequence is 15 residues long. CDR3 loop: CASTYGAPASNEQYF. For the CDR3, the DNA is TGTGCCAGCACGTACGGGGCGCCCGCTTCGAACGAGCAGTACTTC.

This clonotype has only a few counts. This chain's CDR3 is CASSQTDRAGQPQHF. CDR3 sequence (DNA): TGCGCCAGCAGCCAAACCGACAGGGCGGGTCAGCCCCAGCATTTT. V usage is TRBV4-1 and J usage is TRBJ1-5; 7 bases map to TRBD1. This CDR3 has 15 residues. V dropped 2 bases and J dropped 6; count of bases not matched to a gene: 7. Germline V gene data show CDR1 as MGHRA and CDR2 as YSYEKL.

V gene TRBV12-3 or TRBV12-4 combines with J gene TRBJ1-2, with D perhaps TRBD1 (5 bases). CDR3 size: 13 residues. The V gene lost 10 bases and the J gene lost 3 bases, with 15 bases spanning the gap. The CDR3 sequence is CATSRQGDYGYTF. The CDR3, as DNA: TGTGCCACTTCCCGCCAAGGGGACTATGGCTACACCTTC.

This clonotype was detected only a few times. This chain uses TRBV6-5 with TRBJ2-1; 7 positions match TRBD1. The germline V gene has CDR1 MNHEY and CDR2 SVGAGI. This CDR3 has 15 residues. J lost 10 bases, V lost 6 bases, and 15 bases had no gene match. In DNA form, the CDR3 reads TGTGCCAGCAGACCCGGGGACAGCCGGGCCACGGAGCAGTTCTTC. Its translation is CASRPGDSRATEQFF.

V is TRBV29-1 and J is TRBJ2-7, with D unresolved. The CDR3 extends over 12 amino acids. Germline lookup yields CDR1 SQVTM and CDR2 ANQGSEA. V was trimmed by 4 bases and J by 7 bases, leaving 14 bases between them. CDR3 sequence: CSVVWVSDEQYV. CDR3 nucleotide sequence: TGCAGCGTTGTCTGGGTGTCAGATGAGCAGTACGTC.

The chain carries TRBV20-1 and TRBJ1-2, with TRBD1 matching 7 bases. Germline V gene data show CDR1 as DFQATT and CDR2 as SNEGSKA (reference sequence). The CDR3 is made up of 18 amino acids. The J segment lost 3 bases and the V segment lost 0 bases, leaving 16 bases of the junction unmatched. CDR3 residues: CSARDVGVFPGQHYGYTF. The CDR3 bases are TGCAGTGCTAGAGATGTCGGGGTGTTTCCGGGACAGCACTATGGCTACACCTTC.

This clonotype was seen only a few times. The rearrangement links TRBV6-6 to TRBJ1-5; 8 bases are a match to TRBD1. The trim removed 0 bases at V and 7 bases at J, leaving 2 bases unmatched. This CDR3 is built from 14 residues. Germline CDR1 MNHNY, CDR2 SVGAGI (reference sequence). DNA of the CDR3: TGTGCCAGCAGTTACTCGGACAGGGCCCAGCCCCAGCATTTT. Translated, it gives CASSYSDRAQPQHF.

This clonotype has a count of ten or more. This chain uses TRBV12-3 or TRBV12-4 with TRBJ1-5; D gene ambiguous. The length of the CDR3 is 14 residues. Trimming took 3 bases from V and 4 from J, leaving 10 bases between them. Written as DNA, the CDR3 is TGTGCCAGCAGTTTTTGGGGAGTGAATCAGCCCCAGCATTTT. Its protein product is CASSFWGVNQPQHF.

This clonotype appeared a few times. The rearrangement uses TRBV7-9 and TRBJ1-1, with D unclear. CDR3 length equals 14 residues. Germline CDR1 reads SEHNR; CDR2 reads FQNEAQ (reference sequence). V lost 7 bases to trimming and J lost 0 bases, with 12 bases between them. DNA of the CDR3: TGTGCCAGCAACCCATCGGGTATGAACACTGAAGCTTTCTTT. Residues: CASNPSGMNTEAFF.

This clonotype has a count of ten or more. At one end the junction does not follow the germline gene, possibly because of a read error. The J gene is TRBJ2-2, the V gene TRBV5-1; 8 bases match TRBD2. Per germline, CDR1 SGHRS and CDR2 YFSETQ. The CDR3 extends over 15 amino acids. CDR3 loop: CASSLSGGNTGELFF. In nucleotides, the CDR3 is TGTGCCAGCAGCTTGAGCGGGGGGAACACCGGGGAGCTGTTTTTT. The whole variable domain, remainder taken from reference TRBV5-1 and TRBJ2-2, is KAGVTQTPRYLIKTRGQQVTLSCSPISGHRSVSWYQQTPGQGLQFLFEYFSETQRNKGNFPGRFSGRQFSNSRSEMNVSTLELGDSALYLCASSLSGGNTGELFFGEGSRLTVL.

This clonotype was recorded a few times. In DNA, the CDR3 is TGCGCCAGCAGCAGGCTCAGAGGTGACATTCAGTACTTC. Its protein is CASSRLRGDIQYF. This chain links TRBV4-3 with TRBJ2-4; D gene unclear. This CDR3 has 13 amino acids. Germline V gene lookup returns CDR1 LGHNA and CDR2 YSLEER. Trimming stripped 5 bases from V and 8 bases from J, with 13 bases between.

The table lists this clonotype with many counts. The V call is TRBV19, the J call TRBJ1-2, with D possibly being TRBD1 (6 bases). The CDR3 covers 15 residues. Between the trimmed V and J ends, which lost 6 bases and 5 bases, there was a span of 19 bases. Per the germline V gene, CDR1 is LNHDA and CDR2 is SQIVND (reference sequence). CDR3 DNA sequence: TGTGCCAGTAGGCCCACCCTTATGGGGGCTTATGGCTACACCTTC. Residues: CASRPTLMGAYGYTF.

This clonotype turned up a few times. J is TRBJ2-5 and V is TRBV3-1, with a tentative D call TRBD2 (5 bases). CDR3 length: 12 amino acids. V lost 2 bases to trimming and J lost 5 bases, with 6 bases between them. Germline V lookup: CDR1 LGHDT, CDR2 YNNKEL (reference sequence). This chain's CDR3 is CASSQTRETQYF. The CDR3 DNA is TGTGCCAGCAGCCAAACTAGGGAGACCCAGTACTTC.

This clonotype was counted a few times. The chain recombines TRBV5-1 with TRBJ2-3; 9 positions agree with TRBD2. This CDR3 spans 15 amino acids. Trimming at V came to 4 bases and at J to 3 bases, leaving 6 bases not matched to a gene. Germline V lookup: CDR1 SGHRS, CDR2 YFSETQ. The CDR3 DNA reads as TGCGCCAGCAGCCCCCAGGCGGGGGGGACAGATACGCAGTATTTT. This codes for CASSPQAGGTDTQYF.

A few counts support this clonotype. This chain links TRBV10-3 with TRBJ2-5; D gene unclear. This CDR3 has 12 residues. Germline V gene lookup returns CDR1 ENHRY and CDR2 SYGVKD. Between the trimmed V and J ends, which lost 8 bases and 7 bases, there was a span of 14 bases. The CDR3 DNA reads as TGTGCCATCTCAGCCTCTCTAGGGACCCAGTACTTC. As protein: CAISASLGTQYF.

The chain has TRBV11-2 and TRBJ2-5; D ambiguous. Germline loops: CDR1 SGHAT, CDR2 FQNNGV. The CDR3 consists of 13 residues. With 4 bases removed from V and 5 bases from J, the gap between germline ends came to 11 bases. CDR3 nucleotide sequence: TGTGCCAGCAGCTCTCACTCGGCTGAGACCCAGTACTTC. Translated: CASSSHSAETQYF. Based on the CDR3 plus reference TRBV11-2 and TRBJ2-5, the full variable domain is EAGVAQSPRYKIIEKRQSVAFWCNPISGHATLYWYQQILGQGPKLLIQFQNNGVVDDSQLPKDRFSAERLKGVDSTLKIQPAKLEDSAVYLCASSSHSAETQYFGPGTRLLVL.

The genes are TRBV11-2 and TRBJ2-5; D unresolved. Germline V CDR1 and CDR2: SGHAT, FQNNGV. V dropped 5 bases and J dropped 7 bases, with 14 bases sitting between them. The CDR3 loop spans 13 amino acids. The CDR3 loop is CASSPMATGTQYF. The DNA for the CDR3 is TGTGCCAGCAGCCCCATGGCCACGGGGACCCAGTACTTC. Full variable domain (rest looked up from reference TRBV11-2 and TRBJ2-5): EAGVAQSPRYKIIEKRQSVAFWCNPISGHATLYWYQQILGQGPKLLIQFQNNGVVDDSQLPKDRFSAERLKGVDSTLKIQPAKLEDSAVYLCASSPMATGTQYFGPGTRLLVL.

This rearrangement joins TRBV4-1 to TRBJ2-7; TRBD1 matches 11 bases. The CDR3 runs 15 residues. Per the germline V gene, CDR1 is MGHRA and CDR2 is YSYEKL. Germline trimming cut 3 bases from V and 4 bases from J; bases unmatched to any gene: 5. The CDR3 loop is CASSHGQGARYEQYF. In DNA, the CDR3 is TGCGCCAGCAGCCACGGACAGGGGGCGAGGTACGAGCAGTACTTC.

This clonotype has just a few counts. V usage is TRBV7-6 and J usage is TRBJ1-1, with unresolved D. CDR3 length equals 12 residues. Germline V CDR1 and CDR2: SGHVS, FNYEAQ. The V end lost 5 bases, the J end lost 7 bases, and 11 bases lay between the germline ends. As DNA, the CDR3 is TGTGCCAGCAGCGTTGGAGGTCGTGAAGCTTTCTTT. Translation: CASSVGGREAFF.

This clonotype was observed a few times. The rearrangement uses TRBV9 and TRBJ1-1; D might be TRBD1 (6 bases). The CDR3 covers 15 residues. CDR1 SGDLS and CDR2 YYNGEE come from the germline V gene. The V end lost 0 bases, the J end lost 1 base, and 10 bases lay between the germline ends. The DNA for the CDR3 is TGTGCCAGCAGCGTAGGGGGGGGCTCGAACACTGAAGCTTTCTTT. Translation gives CASSVGGGSNTEAFF.

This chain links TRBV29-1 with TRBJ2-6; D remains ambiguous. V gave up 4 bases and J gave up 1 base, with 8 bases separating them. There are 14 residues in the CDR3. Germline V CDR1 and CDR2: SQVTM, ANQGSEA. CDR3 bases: TGCAGCGTTGTGTGGGGATCTGGGGCCAACGTCCTGACTTTC. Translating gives CSVVWGSGANVLTF. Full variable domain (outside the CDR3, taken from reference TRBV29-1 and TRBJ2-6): SAVISQKPSRDICQRGTSLTIQCQVDSQVTMMFWYRQQPGQSLTLIATANQGSEATYESGFVIDKFPISRPNLTFSTLTVSNMSPEDSSIYLCSVVWGSGANVLTFGAGSRLTVL.

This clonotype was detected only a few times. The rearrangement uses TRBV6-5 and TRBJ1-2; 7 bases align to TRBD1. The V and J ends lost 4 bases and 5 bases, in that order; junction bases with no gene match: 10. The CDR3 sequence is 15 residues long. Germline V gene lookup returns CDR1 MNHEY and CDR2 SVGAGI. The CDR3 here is CASSSPTGSSYGYTF. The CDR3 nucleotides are TGTGCCAGCAGTTCCCCGACAGGGTCCTCGTATGGCTACACCTTC.

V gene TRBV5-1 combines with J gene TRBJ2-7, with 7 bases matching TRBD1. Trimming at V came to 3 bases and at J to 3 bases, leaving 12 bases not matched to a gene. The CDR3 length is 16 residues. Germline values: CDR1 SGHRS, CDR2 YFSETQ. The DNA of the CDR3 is TGCGCCAGCAGCTCGGTTTTCCGGGACAGCAACTACGAGCAGTACTTC. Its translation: CASSSVFRDSNYEQYF.

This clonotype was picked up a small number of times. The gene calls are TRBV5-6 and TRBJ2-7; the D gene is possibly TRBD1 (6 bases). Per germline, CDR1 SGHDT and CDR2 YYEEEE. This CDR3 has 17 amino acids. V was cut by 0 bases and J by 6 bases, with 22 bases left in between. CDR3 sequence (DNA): TGTGCCAGCAGCTTGGTGTTGGCAGGGGATTATATGGGCGAGCAGTACTTC. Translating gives CASSLVLAGDYMGEQYF.